The entry below gives a single T cell receptor beta chain sequence along with its context. Participants spanned ages about 18 to 90 years and resided in about two dozen US areas. Which cohort a participant joined came from the clinical history participants gave. The sample is drawn from a study of blood T cell repertoires in COVID-19. The overall study: Sites across the United States, Italy and Spain contributed samples from acute and convalescent COVID-19. PBMCs, B-cell-depleted T cells, or T cells provided the cDNA or gDNA that made up the material.

Measured with immunoSEQ multiplex PCR; TCRdb has only the in-frame clones, and not every one. The table shows approximately 290,000 clones, with 70% to 90% occurring only once. Trimming took 1 base from V and 3 from J, leaving 35 bases between them. This CDR3 spans 22 amino acids. The germline V gene has CDR1 SGHRS and CDR2 YFSETQ. This sequence originates from a woman in her 30s who had recovered from COVID-19. Sequenced: PBMCs or T cells enriched from blood (not recorded which). The genes are TRBV5-1 and TRBJ2-7; tentatively, D is TRBD1 (5 bases). CDR3 DNA: TGCGCCAGCAGCTTGTCCAGGGTGACAGACCGACGCTATACTTTAGGGGTCTACGAGCAGTACTTC. Amino acid sequence: CASSLSRVTDRRYTLGVYEQYF.